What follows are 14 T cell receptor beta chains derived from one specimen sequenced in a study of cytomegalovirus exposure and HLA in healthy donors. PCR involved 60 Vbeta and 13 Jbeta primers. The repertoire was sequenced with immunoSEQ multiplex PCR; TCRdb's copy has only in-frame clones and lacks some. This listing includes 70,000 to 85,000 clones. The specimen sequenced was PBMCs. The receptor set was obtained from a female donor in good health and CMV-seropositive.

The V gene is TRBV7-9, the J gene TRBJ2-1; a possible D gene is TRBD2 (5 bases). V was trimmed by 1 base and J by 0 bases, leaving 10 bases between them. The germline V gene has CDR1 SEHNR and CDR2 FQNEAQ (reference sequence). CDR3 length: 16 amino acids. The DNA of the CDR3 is TGTGCCAGCAGCTTAGTCCCGGGGAGCTCCTACAATGAGCAGTTCTTC. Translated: CASSLVPGSSYNEQFF. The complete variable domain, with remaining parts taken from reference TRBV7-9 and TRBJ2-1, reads DTGVSQNPRHKITKRGQNVTFRCDPISEHNRLYWYRQTLGQGPEFLTYFQNEAQLEKSRLLSDRFSAERPKGSFSTLEIQRTEQGDSAMYLCASSLVPGSSYNEQFFGPGTRLTVL.

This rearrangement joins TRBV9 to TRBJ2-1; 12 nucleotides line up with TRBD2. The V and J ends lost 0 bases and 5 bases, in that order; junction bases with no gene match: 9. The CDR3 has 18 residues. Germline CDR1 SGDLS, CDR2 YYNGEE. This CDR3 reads CASSVGLAGGLKDNEQFF. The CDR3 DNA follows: TGTGCCAGCAGCGTAGGGCTAGCGGGAGGGCTAAAGGACAATGAGCAGTTCTTC.

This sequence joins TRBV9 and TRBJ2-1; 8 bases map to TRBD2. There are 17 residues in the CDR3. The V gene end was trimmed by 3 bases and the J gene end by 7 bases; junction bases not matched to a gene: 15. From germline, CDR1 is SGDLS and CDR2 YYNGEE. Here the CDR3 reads CASSETPRGGKRNEQFF. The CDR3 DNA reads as TGTGCCAGCAGCGAGACCCCCCGGGGGGGCAAGAGAAATGAGCAGTTCTTC.

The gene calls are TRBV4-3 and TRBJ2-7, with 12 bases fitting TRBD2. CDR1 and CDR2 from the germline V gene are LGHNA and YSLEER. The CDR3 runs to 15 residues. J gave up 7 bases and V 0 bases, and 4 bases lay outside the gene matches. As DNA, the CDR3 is TGCGCCAGCAGCCAAGATCTAGCGGGGGGGCGGGAGCAGTACTTC. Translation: CASSQDLAGGREQYF.

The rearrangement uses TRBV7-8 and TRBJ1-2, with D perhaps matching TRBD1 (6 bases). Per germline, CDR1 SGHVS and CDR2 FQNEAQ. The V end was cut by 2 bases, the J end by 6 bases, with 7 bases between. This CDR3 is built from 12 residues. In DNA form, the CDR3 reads TGTGCCAGCAGCTTATCAGGGGATGGCTACACCTTC. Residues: CASSLSGDGYTF. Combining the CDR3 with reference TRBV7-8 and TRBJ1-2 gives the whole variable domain GAGVSQSPRYKVAKRGQDVALRCDPISGHVSLFWYQQALGQGPEFLTYFQNEAQLDKSGLPSDRFFAERPEGSVSTLKIQRTQQEDSAVYLCASSLSGDGYTFGSGTRLTVV.

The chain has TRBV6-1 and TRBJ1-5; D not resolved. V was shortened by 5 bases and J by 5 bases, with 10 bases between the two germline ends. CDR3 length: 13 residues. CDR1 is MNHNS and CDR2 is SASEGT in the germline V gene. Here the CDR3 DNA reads TGTGCCAGCAGTCCGGGGTGGGATCAGCCCCAGCATTTT. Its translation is CASSPGWDQPQHF.

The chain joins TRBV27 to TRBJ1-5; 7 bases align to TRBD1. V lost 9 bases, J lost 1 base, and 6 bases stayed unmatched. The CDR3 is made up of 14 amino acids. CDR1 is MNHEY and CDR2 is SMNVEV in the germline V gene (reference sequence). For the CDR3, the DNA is TGTGCCAGTAGGGGGCCGTCAAGCAATCAGCCCCAGCATTTT. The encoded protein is CASRGPSSNQPQHF.

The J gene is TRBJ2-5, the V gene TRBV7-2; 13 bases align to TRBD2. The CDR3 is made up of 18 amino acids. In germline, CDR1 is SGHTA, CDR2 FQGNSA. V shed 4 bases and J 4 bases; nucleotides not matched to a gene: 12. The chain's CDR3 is CASSSHRWTSGRRETQYF. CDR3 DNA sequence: TGTGCCAGCAGCTCCCATAGATGGACTAGCGGGAGAAGAGAGACCCAGTACTTC. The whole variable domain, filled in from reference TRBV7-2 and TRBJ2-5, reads GAGVSQSPSNKVTEKGKDVELRCDPISGHTALYWYRQSLGQGLEFLIYFQGNSAPDKSGLPSDRFSAERTGGSVSTLTIQRTQQEDSAVYLCASSSHRWTSGRRETQYFGPGTRLLVL.

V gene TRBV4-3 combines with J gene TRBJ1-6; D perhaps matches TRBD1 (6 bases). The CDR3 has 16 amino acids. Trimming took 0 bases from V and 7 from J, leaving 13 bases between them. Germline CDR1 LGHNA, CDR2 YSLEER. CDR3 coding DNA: TGCGCCAGCAGCCAAGAAAACAGGGTGGGGAATTCACCCCTCCACTTT. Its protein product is CASSQENRVGNSPLHF.

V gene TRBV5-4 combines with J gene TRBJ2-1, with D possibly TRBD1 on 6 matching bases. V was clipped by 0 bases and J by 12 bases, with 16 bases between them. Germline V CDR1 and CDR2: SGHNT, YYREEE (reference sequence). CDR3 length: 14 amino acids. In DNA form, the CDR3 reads TGTGCCAGCAGCTTGGGAGCAGGGGACGACCGGCAGTTCTTC. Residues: CASSLGAGDDRQFF.

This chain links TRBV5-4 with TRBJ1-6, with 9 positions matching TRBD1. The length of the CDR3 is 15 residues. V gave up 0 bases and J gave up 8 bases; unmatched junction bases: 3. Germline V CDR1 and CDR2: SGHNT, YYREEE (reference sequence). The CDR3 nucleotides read TGTGCCAGCAGCTTGGCAGGGACAGGGTATTCACCCCTCCACTTT. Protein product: CASSLAGTGYSPLHF.

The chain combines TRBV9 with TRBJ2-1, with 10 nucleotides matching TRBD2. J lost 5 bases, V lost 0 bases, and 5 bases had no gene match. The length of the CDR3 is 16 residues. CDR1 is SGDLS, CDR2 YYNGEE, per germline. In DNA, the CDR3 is TGTGCCAGCAGCGTAGCTGGGACTAGCGAAGACAATGAGCAGTTCTTC. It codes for CASSVAGTSEDNEQFF.

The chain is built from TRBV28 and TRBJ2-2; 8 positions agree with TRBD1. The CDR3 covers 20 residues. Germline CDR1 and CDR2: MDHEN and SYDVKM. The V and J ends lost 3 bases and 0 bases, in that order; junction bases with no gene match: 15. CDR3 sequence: CASSFWGARGRRANTGELFF. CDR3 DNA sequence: TGTGCCAGCAGTTTCTGGGGGGCCAGGGGGCGACGGGCGAACACCGGGGAGCTGTTTTTT. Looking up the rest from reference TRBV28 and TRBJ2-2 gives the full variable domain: DVKVTQSSRYLVKRTGEKVFLECVQDMDHENMFWYRQDPGLGLRLIYFSYDVKMKEKGDIPEGYSVSREKKERFSLILESASTNQTSMYLCASSFWGARGRRANTGELFFGEGSRLTVL.

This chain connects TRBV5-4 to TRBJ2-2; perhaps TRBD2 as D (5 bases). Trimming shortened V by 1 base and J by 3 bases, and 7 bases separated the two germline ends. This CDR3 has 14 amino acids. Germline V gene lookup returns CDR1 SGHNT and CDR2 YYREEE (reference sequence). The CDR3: CASSLTRDTGELFF. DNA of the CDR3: TGTGCCAGCAGCTTGACTAGGGACACCGGGGAGCTGTTTTTT. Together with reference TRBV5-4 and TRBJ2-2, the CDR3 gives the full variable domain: ETGVTQSPTHLIKTRGQQVTLRCSSQSGHNTVSWYQQALGQGPQFIFQYYREEENGRGNFPPRFSGLQFPNYSSELNVNALELDDSALYLCASSLTRDTGELFFGEGSRLTVL.